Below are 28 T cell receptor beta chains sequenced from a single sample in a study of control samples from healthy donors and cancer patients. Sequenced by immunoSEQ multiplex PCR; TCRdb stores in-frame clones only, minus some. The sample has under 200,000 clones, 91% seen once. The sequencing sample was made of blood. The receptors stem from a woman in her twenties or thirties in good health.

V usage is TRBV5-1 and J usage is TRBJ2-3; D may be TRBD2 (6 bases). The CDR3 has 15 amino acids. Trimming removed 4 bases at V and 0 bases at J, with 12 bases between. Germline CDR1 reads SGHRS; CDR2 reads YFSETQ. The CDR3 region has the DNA TGCGCCAGCAGCCACGGACTACCTAGCACAGATACGCAGTATTTT. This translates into CASSHGLPSTDTQYF.

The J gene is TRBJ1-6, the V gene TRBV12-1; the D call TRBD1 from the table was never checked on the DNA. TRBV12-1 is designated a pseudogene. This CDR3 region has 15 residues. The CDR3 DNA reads TGTGCCAGCAGCCCCCGGACAGGGGGGAATTCACCCCTCCACTTT. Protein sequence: CASSPRTGGNSPLHF.

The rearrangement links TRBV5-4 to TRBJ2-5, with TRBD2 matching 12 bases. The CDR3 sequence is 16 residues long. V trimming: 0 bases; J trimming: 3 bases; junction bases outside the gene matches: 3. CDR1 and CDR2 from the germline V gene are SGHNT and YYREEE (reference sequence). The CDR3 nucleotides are TGTGCCAGCAGCTTGGGACTAGCGGGAGCGAAAGAGACCCAGTACTTC. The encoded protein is CASSLGLAGAKETQYF.

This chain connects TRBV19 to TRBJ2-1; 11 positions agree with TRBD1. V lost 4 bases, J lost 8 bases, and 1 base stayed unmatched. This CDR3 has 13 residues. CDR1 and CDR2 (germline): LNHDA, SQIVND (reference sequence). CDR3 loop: CASSRDRGDEQFF. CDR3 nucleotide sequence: TGTGCCAGTAGTAGGGACAGGGGGGATGAGCAGTTCTTC.

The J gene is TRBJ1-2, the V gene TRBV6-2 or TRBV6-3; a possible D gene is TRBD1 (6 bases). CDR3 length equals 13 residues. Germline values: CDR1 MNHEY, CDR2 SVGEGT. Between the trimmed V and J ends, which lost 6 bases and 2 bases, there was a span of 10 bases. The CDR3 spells CASSRQENYGYTF. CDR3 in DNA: TGTGCCAGCAGCCGACAGGAAAACTATGGCTACACCTTC.

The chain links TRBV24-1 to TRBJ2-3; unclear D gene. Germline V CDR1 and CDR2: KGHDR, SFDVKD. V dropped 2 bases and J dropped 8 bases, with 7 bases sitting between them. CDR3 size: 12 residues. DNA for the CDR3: TGTGCCACCAGTGATTCCGGATTTACGCAGTATTTT. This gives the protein CATSDSGFTQYF.

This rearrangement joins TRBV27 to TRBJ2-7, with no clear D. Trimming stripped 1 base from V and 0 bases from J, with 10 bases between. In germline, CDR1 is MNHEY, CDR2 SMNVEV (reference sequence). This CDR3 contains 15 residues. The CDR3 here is CASSLYGPSSYEQYF. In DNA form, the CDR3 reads TGTGCCAGCAGTTTATACGGACCCAGCTCCTACGAGCAGTACTTC.

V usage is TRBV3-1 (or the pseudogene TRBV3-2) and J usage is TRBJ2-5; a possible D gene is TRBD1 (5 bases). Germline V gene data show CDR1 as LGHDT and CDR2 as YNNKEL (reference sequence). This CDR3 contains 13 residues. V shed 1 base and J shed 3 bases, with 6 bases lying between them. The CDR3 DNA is TGTGCCAGCAGCCAAGGGACAAAAGAGACCCAGTACTTC. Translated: CASSQGTKETQYF.

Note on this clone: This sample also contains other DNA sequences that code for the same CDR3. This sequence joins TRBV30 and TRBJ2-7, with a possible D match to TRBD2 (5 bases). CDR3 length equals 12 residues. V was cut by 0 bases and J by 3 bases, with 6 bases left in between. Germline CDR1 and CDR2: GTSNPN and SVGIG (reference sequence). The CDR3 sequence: CAWSVEGYEQYF. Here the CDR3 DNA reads TGTGCCTGGAGTGTTGAGGGCTACGAGCAGTACTTC.

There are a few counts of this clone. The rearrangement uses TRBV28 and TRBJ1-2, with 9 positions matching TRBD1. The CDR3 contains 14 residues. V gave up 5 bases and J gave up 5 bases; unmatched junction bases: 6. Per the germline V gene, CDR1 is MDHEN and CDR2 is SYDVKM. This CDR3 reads CASSTRDRAYGYTF. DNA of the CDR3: TGTGCCAGCAGTACCCGGGACAGGGCTTATGGCTACACCTTC.

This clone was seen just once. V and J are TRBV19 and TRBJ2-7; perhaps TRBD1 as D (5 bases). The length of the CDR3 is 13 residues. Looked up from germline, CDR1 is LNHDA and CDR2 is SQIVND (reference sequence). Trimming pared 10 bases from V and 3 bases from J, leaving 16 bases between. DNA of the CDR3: TGTGCCACCTCCCCGGACACGAACTACGAGCAGTACTTC. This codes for CATSPDTNYEQYF.

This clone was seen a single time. The DNA of the CDR3 is TGTGCCAGCAGTGAAAGCGGGGGCGCTTACAATGAGCAGTTCTTC. It translates to CASSESGGAYNEQFF. The V and J genes are TRBV4-2 and TRBJ2-1; 8 bases agree with TRBD2. The CDR3 runs 15 residues. J was trimmed by 4 bases and V by 6 bases; bases with no gene match: 8. Germline CDR1 reads LGHNA; CDR2 reads YNFKEQ.

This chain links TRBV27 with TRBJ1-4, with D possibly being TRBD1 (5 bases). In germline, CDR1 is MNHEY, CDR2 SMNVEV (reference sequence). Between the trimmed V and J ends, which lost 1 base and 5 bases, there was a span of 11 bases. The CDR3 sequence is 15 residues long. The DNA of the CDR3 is TGTGCCAGCAGTTTATTCGGGGCAGACAATGAAAAACTGTTTTTT. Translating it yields CASSLFGADNEKLFF.

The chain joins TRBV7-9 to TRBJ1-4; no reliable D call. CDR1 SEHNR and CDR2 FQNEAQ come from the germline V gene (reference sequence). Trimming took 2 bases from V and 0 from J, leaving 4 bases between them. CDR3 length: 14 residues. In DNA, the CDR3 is TGTGCCAGCAGCTTAACGGCAACTAATGAAAAACTGTTTTTT. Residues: CASSLTATNEKLFF.

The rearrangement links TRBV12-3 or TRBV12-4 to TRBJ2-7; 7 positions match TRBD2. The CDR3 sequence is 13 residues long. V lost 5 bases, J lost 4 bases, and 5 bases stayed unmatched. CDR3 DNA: TGTGCCAGCAGTGGGGACGGGGGGTACGAGCAGTACTTC. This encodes CASSGDGGYEQYF.

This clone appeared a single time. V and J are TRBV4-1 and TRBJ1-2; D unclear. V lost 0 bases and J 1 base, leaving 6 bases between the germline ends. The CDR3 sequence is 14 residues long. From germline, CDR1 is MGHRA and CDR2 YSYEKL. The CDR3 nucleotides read TGCGCCAGCAGCCAAGATCGGCTTAACTATGGCTACACCTTC. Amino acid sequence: CASSQDRLNYGYTF.

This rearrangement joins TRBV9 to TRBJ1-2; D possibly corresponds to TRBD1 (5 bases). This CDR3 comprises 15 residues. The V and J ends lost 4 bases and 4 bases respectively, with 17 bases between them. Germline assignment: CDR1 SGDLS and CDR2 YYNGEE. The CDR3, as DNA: TGTGCCAGCAGCCCGCGAACCAGGGTCTTCTATGGCTACACCTTC. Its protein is CASSPRTRVFYGYTF.

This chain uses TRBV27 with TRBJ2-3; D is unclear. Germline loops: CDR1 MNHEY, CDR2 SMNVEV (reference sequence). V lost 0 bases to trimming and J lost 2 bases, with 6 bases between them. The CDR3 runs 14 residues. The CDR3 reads CASSLSRVTDTQYF. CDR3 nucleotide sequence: TGTGCCAGCAGTTTATCTAGGGTCACAGATACGCAGTATTTT.

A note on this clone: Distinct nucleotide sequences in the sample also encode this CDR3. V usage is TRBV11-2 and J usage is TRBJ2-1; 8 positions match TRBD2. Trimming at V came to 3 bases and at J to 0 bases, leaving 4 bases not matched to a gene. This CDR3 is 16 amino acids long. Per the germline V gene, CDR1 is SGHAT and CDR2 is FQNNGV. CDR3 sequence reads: CASSFGAGVSYNEQFF. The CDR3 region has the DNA TGTGCCAGCAGCTTTGGAGCGGGAGTCTCCTACAATGAGCAGTTCTTC.

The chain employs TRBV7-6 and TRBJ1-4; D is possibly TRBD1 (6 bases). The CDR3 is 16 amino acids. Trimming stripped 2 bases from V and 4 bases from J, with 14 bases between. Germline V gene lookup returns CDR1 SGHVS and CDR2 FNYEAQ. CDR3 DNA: TGTGCCAGCAGCTTATCCCCAGGGGCTAGTAATGAAAAACTGTTTTTT. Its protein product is CASSLSPGASNEKLFF.

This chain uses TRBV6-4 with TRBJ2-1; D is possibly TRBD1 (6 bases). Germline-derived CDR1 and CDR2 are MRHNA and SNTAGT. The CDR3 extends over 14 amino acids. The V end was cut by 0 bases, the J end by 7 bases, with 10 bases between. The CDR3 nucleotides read TGTGCCAGCAGTGACTCAGTACAGGGAAATGAGCAGTTCTTC. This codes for CASSDSVQGNEQFF.

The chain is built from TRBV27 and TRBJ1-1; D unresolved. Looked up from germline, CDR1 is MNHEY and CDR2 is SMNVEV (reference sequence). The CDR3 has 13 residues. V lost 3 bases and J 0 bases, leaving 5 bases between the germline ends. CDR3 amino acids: CASSFRMNTEAFF. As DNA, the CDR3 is TGTGCCAGCAGTTTCCGAATGAACACTGAAGCTTTCTTT.

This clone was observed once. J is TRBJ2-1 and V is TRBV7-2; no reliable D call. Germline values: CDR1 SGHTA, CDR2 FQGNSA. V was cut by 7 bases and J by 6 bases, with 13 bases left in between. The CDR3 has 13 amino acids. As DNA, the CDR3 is TGTGCCAGCACGTCTTATCTCTCCAATGAGCAGTTCTTC. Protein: CASTSYLSNEQFF.

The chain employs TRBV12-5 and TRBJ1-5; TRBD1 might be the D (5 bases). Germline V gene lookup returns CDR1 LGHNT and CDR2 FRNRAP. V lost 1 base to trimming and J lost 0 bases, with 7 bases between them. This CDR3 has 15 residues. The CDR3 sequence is CASGLGGYSNQPQHF. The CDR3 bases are TGTGCTAGTGGTTTGGGGGGGTATAGCAATCAGCCCCAGCATTTT. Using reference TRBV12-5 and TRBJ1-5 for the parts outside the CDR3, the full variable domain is DARVTQTPRHKVTEMGQEVTMRCQPILGHNTVFWYRQTMMQGLELLAYFRNRAPLDDSGMPKDRFSAEMPDATLATLKIQPSEPRDSAVYFCASGLGGYSNQPQHFGDGTRLSIL.

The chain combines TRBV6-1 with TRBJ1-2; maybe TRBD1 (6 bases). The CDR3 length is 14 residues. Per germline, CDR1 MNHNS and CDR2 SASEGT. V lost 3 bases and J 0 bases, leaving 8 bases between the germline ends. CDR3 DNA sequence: TGTGCCAGCAGTGAGGACAGCGCTAACTATGGCTACACCTTC. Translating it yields CASSEDSANYGYTF.

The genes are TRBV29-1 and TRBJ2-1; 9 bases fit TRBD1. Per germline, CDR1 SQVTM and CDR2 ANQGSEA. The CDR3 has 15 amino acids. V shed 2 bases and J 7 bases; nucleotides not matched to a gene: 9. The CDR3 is CSVEPPDRGGNEQFF. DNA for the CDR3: TGCAGCGTTGAACCCCCGGACAGGGGAGGGAATGAGCAGTTCTTC.

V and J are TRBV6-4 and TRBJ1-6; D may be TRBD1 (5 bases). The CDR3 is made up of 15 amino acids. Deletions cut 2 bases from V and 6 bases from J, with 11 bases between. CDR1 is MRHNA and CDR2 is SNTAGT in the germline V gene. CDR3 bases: TGTGCCAGCAGTGACGGGGGGGGTTCTAATTCACCCCTCCACTTT. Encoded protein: CASSDGGGSNSPLHF.

The CDR3 bases are TGTGCCAGTAGCGGGAGGGAGTACAATGAGCAGTTCTTC. Protein sequence: CASSGREYNEQFF. The rearrangement joins TRBV19 to TRBJ2-1; 8 bases fit TRBD2. CDR1 is LNHDA and CDR2 is SQIVND in the germline V gene (reference sequence). CDR3 size: 13 residues. With V trimmed by 6 bases and J by 4 bases, 2 bases remained unmatched.